This TCR beta chain was sequenced in a study of blood T cell repertoires in COVID-19. Here immunoSEQ multiplex PCR was the method, and the copy in TCRdb shows in-frame clones only, minus some. The sample has over 150,000 clones, about 86% seen once; the top ten hold roughly 8.7%. The table lists this clone with a count of one. This CDR3 has 14 amino acids. Trimming pared 6 bases from V and 5 bases from J, leaving 15 bases between. The germline gives CDR1 MNHEY, CDR2 SVGAGI. Sequenced material: peripheral blood. V and J are TRBV6-5 and TRBJ2-3, with D possibly matching TRBD1 (5 bases). This sequence originates from a man aged 50 or older with active or convalescent COVID-19. CDR3 coding DNA: TGTGCCAGCAGGGGGCAGGGCCTGGTAGATACGCAGTATTTT. Its protein product is CASRGQGLVDTQYF.